This T cell receptor (beta chain) was obtained from a study of T-cell memory formation after mild COVID-19. TCRdb fed the 5' RACE reads into MiXCR, producing one record per CDR3 protein. The table includes under 300,000 distinct CDR3 sequences, approximately 18% detected once. This clonotype was observed a few times. No antigen is known for it. Between the trimmed V and J ends, which lost 2 bases and 2 bases, there was a span of 8 bases. The CDR3 covers 13 residues. Germline CDR1 is SGHKS and CDR2 is YYEKEE (reference sequence). Study-wide points: Among clones contracting day 15 to 85, CD4/CD8 was balanced, whereas later expanders leaned CD4+.

The chain recombines TRBV5-5 with TRBJ2-7; D is perhaps TRBD2 (5 bases). This TCR was sampled from a man younger than 35 who had mild COVID-19 (a few samples of this study predate the infection). Cell type and time point are not known. Material: PBMCs or a T cell subset sorted from them (not recorded which). The CDR3: CASSFGVPYEQYF. The CDR3 nucleotides read TGTGCCAGCAGCTTCGGGGTACCCTACGAGCAGTACTTC.